This T cell receptor beta chain derives from a study of blood T cell repertoires in COVID-19. About the study: COVID-19 samples, acute and convalescent, were from the United States, Italy and Spain. T cells, B-cell-depleted T cells, or PBMCs provided the cDNA or gDNA that served as material.

As handled by the study authors: Reference gene primer amplification gave estimated nucleated cell counts. The repertoire was sequenced with immunoSEQ multiplex PCR; TCRdb's copy has only in-frame clones and lacks some. The DNA was the basis for D and trimming; V, J and clone size are from that table. The top ten clones hold 4% to 5.5% of a sample with around 110,000 clones, 82% of them seen once. The sample was peripheral blood. The sequence came from a woman aged 70-85 years with acute or convalescent COVID-19.

This chain's CDR3 is CASSSALDWNGYTF. The CDR3 DNA reads TGTGCCAGCAGTTCGGCTTTAGACTGGAATGGCTACACCTTC. This chain joins TRBV27 and TRBJ1-2; D not certain. The CDR3 has 14 amino acids. Trimming stripped 4 bases from V and 6 bases from J, with 15 bases between. Germline V CDR1 and CDR2: MNHEY, SMNVEV (reference sequence).